The next 23 T cell receptor beta chains were all read from a single sample in a study of CD8+ T cells in alopecia areata (dated by TCRdb to about 2018). The treatment or condition label on this specimen signifies: oral pan-JAK inhibitor, 5-10 mg twice daily. Libraries came from the immunoSEQ multiplex PCR assay. RNA was extracted from all samples and reverse transcribed into cDNA, which served as template for TCR sequencing. The source is immuneACCESS, and TCRdb retained only in-frame sequences with V and J called. Part of the clones is not carried over; for the studies checked, unresolved V genes explain less than half of this, and the remainder is unexplained. The sample table shows roughly 100,000 clones, and 80% to 90% are seen once. The ten largest clones capture 11% of the sample. The sample consisted of CD8+ T cells sorted from blood, taken between weeks 30 and 35, from a patient treated with tofacitinib. The receptor set was obtained from a human donor with alopecia areata.

By share, this clone counts as medium-sized. V is TRBV27 and J is TRBJ2-3; a weak D match, TRBD1 (5 bases). Germline CDR1 and CDR2: MNHEY and SMNVEV (reference sequence). Trimming cost V 0 bases and J 7 bases, with 11 bases left between them. There are 14 residues in the CDR3. In DNA, the CDR3 is TGTGCCAGCAGTTTATCCACAGGACCTAATACGCAGTATTTT. As protein: CASSLSTGPNTQYF.

The chain has TRBV7-6 and TRBJ2-3, with D unresolved. V was shortened by 2 bases and J by 2 bases, with 11 bases between the two germline ends. The CDR3 runs 15 residues. CDR1 SGHVS and CDR2 FNYEAQ come from the germline V gene. CDR3 in DNA: TGTGCCAGCAGCTTAAACGGCCGGACCACAGATACGCAGTATTTT. Protein product: CASSLNGRTTDTQYF.

A single count supports this clone. CDR3 coding DNA: TGTGCCAGCAGTTTATTTGACAGGCTGGGAGAGACCCAGTACTTC. Its protein product is CASSLFDRLGETQYF. The gene calls are TRBV27 and TRBJ2-5; tentative D call: TRBD1 (6 bases). The CDR3 spans 15 residues. V was clipped by 1 base and J by 4 bases, with 13 bases between them. The germline V gene encodes CDR1 MNHEY and CDR2 SMNVEV (reference sequence).

The chain recombines TRBV9 with TRBJ2-7; D is possibly TRBD2 (7 bases). V lost 3 bases to trimming and J lost 0 bases, with 10 bases between them. The CDR3 is made up of 14 amino acids. Per germline, CDR1 SGDLS and CDR2 YYNGEE. The DNA of the CDR3 is TGTGCCAGCAGCGCGGCGGGGGCCTCCTACGAGCAGTACTTC. Its protein product is CASSAAGASYEQYF.

V usage is TRBV9 and J usage is TRBJ2-3; no definite D call. CDR1 SGDLS and CDR2 YYNGEE come from the germline V gene. Between the trimmed V and J ends, which lost 0 bases and 2 bases, there was a span of 10 bases. The CDR3 extends over 15 amino acids. This chain's CDR3 is CASSVVSTLTDTQYF. The CDR3 DNA is TGTGCCAGCAGCGTAGTCTCGACCCTCACAGATACGCAGTATTTT.

This rearrangement joins TRBV7-8 to TRBJ2-7; 9 nucleotides agree with TRBD1. This CDR3 is built from 16 residues. With 5 bases clipped from V and 4 bases from J, the junction kept 12 bases outside the gene matches. Germline CDR1 reads SGHVS; CDR2 reads FQNEAQ. In DNA, the CDR3 is TGTGCCAGCAGCACGCGCCCGGGACAGGGTTTGTACGAGCAGTACTTC. It specifies CASSTRPGQGLYEQYF.

This clone was picked up one time. The chain has TRBV5-6 and TRBJ2-5, with 7 bases matching TRBD2. The V and J ends lost 0 bases and 5 bases, in that order; junction bases with no gene match: 7. The CDR3 length is 15 residues. Germline V gene data show CDR1 as SGHDT and CDR2 as YYEEEE. The CDR3 DNA sequence: TGTGCCAGCAGCTTGGGAGGCGGGAGCCCCGAGACCCAGTACTTC. Protein product: CASSLGGGSPETQYF.

The chain employs TRBV6-5 and TRBJ2-1; D gene uncertain. Germline assignment: CDR1 MNHEY and CDR2 SVGAGI. Trimming removed 6 bases at V and 2 bases at J, with 14 bases between. The CDR3 sequence is 15 residues long. As DNA, the CDR3 is TGTGCCAGCAGCTTTGGGTCTGGACCCTACAATGAGCAGTTCTTC. It specifies CASSFGSGPYNEQFF.

V gene TRBV29-1 combines with J gene TRBJ2-1; D is unresolved. The CDR3 is 15 residues long. Per germline, CDR1 SQVTM and CDR2 ANQGSEA. Trimming pared 1 base from V and 1 base from J, leaving 11 bases between. DNA for the CDR3: TGCAGCGTTGAAGGGGCCGTTGGGTCCTACAATGAGCAGTTCTTC. This gives the protein CSVEGAVGSYNEQFF.

This chain uses TRBV19 with TRBJ2-1, with 9 positions matching TRBD2. The CDR3 sequence is 14 residues long. Germline CDR1 and CDR2: LNHDA and SQIVND (reference sequence). After removal of 8 bases from V and 0 bases from J, the junction contained 2 bases not matched to a gene. In DNA, the CDR3 is TGTGCCAGTTTAGCGGGAGACTCCTACAATGAGCAGTTCTTC. This gives the protein CASLAGDSYNEQFF.

The rearrangement links TRBV19 to TRBJ2-1; unclear D gene. Germline V gene data show CDR1 as LNHDA and CDR2 as SQIVND (reference sequence). CDR3 length: 13 residues. V was trimmed by 0 bases and J by 4 bases, leaving 4 bases between them. CDR3 residues: CASSIDLYNEQFF. The CDR3 DNA reads TGTGCCAGTAGTATAGATCTATACAATGAGCAGTTCTTC.

The chain employs TRBV7-8 and TRBJ2-1; 7 bases match TRBD1. There are 13 residues in the CDR3. Germline loops: CDR1 SGHVS, CDR2 FQNEAQ. V shed 2 bases, J shed 11 bases, and the junction held 6 bases outside the gene matches. The CDR3 here is CASSLFPGGQQFF. The CDR3, as DNA: TGTGCCAGCAGCTTATTTCCAGGGGGTCAGCAGTTCTTC.

CDR3 sequence (DNA): TGCAGCGTTTTAACCGGGGAGCTGTTTTTT. Residues: CSVLTGELFF. The rearrangement joins TRBV29-1 to TRBJ2-2; D gene ambiguous. Trimming took off 5 bases at V and 5 bases at J, with 3 bases between the two ends. The length of the CDR3 is 10 residues. The germline V gene encodes CDR1 SQVTM and CDR2 ANQGSEA.

The chain carries TRBV5-1 and TRBJ2-7; 8 nucleotides align to TRBD1. Germline CDR1 SGHRS, CDR2 YFSETQ. This CDR3 has 15 residues. V lost 0 bases, J lost 5 bases, and 7 bases stayed unmatched. CDR3 bases: TGCGCCAGCAGCTTGGGAACGGACAGGGCCAACGAGCAGTACTTC. This codes for CASSLGTDRANEQYF. Looking up the rest from reference TRBV5-1 and TRBJ2-7 gives the full variable domain: KAGVTQTPRYLIKTRGQQVTLSCSPISGHRSVSWYQQTPGQGLQFLFEYFSETQRNKGNFPGRFSGRQFSNSRSEMNVSTLELGDSALYLCASSLGTDRANEQYFGPGTRLTVT.

Only one count was recorded for this clone. The rearrangement joins TRBV7-9 to TRBJ2-2, with D unresolved. In germline, CDR1 is SEHNR, CDR2 FQNEAQ (reference sequence). Trimming cost V 3 bases and J 7 bases, with 6 bases left between them. The CDR3 spans 12 residues. The CDR3 reads CASSFGIGELFF. The CDR3 DNA is TGTGCCAGCAGCTTTGGTATCGGGGAGCTGTTTTTT.

This clone occurred once. The chain uses TRBV4-1 and TRBJ2-7; D unresolved. V lost 0 bases and J lost 1, with 13 bases in between. Per the germline V gene, CDR1 is MGHRA and CDR2 is YSYEKL. CDR3 length: 16 amino acids. The DNA of the CDR3 is TGCGCCAGCAGCCAAGATTATTCGGCGGAGTCCTACGAGCAGTACTTC. Translation: CASSQDYSAESYEQYF.

The gene calls are TRBV5-6 and TRBJ2-7, with D perhaps TRBD1 (6 bases). CDR3 size: 16 residues. Between the trimmed V and J ends, which lost 5 bases and 3 bases, there was a span of 21 bases. Germline assignment: CDR1 SGHDT and CDR2 YYEEEE. This chain's CDR3 is CASSYVAGEGFYEQYF. CDR3 sequence (DNA): TGTGCCAGCAGTTACGTGGCAGGGGAAGGGTTCTACGAGCAGTACTTC.

V gene TRBV5-6 combines with J gene TRBJ1-1, with 12 positions matching TRBD1. The ends lost 2 bases at V and 6 bases at J; junction bases unmatched: 2. Germline V gene data show CDR1 as SGHDT and CDR2 as YYEEEE. The CDR3 length is 14 residues. The CDR3 sequence is CASSFGTGGSEAFF. For the CDR3, the DNA is TGTGCCAGCAGCTTTGGGACAGGGGGCTCTGAAGCTTTCTTT.

This clone was observed a handful of times. This sequence joins TRBV4-2 and TRBJ2-7; no firm D call. The CDR3 runs 12 residues. Germline CDR1 reads LGHNA; CDR2 reads YNFKEQ. V was shortened by 0 bases and J by 4 bases, with 4 bases between the two germline ends. CDR3 in DNA: TGTGCCAGCAGCCAAGAGGGGTACGAGCAGTACTTC. Translated, it gives CASSQEGYEQYF.

V is TRBV6-5 and J is TRBJ2-3; TRBD1 aligns across 7 bases. V gave up 6 bases and J gave up 2 bases; unmatched junction bases: 5. CDR3 length: 14 residues. Germline V gene lookup returns CDR1 MNHEY and CDR2 SVGAGI. CDR3 residues: CASSLDRITDTQYF. CDR3 DNA: TGTGCCAGCAGCTTGGACAGGATCACAGATACGCAGTATTTT.

The chain carries TRBV5-1 and TRBJ2-1, with 10 nucleotides matching TRBD2. Germline values: CDR1 SGHRS, CDR2 YFSETQ. With 1 base clipped from V and 8 bases from J, the junction kept 6 bases outside the gene matches. The CDR3 sequence is 15 residues long. The CDR3 here is CASSLRLAGEYEQFF. In DNA form, the CDR3 reads TGCGCCAGCAGCTTGAGGCTAGCGGGGGAATATGAGCAGTTCTTC.

Remarks on this clone: At the DNA level, this CDR3 is encoded by other sequences in the same sample as well. This chain links TRBV5-1 with TRBJ2-1; 7 bases are a match to TRBD2. Germline V CDR1 and CDR2: SGHRS, YFSETQ. V was clipped by 0 bases and J by 2 bases; unmatched bases: 2. The CDR3 is made up of 15 amino acids. CDR3 in DNA: TGCGCCAGCAGCTTGGGGCTAGCGGCCTACAATGAGCAGTTCTTC. Its translation is CASSLGLAAYNEQFF.

This clone showed up just once. This sequence joins TRBV5-6 and TRBJ2-2; 7 nucleotides line up with TRBD1. This CDR3 contains 17 residues. Looked up from germline, CDR1 is SGHDT and CDR2 is YYEEEE. Trimming at V came to 2 bases and at J to 2 bases, leaving 9 bases not matched to a gene. The CDR3 is CASSFTTGTANTGELFF. The CDR3 bases are TGTGCCAGCAGCTTCACAACCGGGACAGCAAACACCGGGGAGCTGTTTTTT.